This entry lists 11 T cell receptor beta chains sequenced from one sample in a study of cytomegalovirus exposure and HLA in healthy donors. The PCR contained 60 Vbeta and 13 Jbeta primers. Here immunoSEQ multiplex PCR was the method, and the copy in TCRdb shows in-frame clones only, minus some. In the table there are more than 140,000 clones, about 75% of which are singletons. Sequenced sample: PBMCs. The receptors shown here come from a male donor in good health and CMV-seronegative.

This clone has only a few counts. The DNA for the CDR3 is TGCAGCGTGGAGAAAGGGAGTTCTTACGAGCAGTACTTC. Translating gives CSVEKGSSYEQYF. The chain recombines TRBV29-1 with TRBJ2-7, with a weak D call TRBD2 (5 bases). The CDR3 runs 13 residues. The germline V gene encodes CDR1 SQVTM and CDR2 ANQGSEA. V lost 6 bases and J lost 4, with 16 bases in between.

This clone was found once. This chain links TRBV5-4 with TRBJ1-1, with TRBD1 as a possible D gene (5 bases). This CDR3 region has 14 residues. The V end was cut by 0 bases, the J end by 1 base, with 7 bases between. Germline lookup yields CDR1 SGHNT and CDR2 YYREEE (reference sequence). CDR3 nucleotide sequence: TGTGCCAGCAGCTTGGTACAGGAGAACACTGAAGCTTTCTTT. Its protein product is CASSLVQENTEAFF.

The J gene is TRBJ2-3, the V gene TRBV27; 9 nucleotides align to TRBD1. The V and J ends lost 2 bases and 5 bases, in that order; junction bases with no gene match: 8. Germline lookup yields CDR1 MNHEY and CDR2 SMNVEV (reference sequence). CDR3 length equals 16 residues. Here the CDR3 reads CASSLGRTGVGDTQYF. The CDR3 bases are TGTGCCAGCAGTTTAGGTCGGACAGGGGTGGGAGATACGCAGTATTTT.

The chain recombines TRBV11-2 with TRBJ1-2, with D unclear. Trimming stripped 1 base from V and 7 bases from J, with 10 bases between. Germline V gives CDR1 SGHAT, CDR2 FQNNGV. CDR3 length: 13 amino acids. The CDR3 spells CASSLVLGLGYTF. The CDR3 nucleotides read TGTGCCAGCAGCTTAGTTCTAGGTCTTGGCTACACCTTC.

The chain is built from TRBV4-3 and TRBJ2-7; 11 positions agree with TRBD2. The germline gives CDR1 LGHNA, CDR2 YSLEER. J gave up 1 base and V 0 bases, and 8 bases lay outside the gene matches. This CDR3 has 18 amino acids. The CDR3 DNA is TGCGCCAGCAGCCAAGAGGGAATAGCGGGGGGGTGGTCCTACGAGCAGTACTTC. Encoded protein: CASSQEGIAGGWSYEQYF.

The genes are TRBV4-3 and TRBJ2-3, with TRBD2 identical over 11 bases. V was clipped by 0 bases and J by 5 bases; unmatched bases: 10. CDR1 is LGHNA, CDR2 YSLEER, per germline. The CDR3 sequence is 18 residues long. CDR3 coding DNA: TGCGCCAGCAGCCAAGAGTTCACTAGCGGGGGTCGGATAGATACGCAGTATTTT. It codes for CASSQEFTSGGRIDTQYF.

Concerning this clone itself: At one end, the junction sequence differs from germline, possibly due to a read error. This chain joins TRBV7-9 and TRBJ1-6, with a weak D call TRBD1 (6 bases). CDR1 is SEHNR and CDR2 is FQNEAQ in the germline V gene (reference sequence). The CDR3 is 14 amino acids. Here the CDR3 DNA reads TGTTCCAGCAGCTTATCAGGGGAAAATTCACCCCTCCACTTT. Translation: CSSSLSGENSPLHF. Variable domain in full (rest from reference TRBV7-9 and TRBJ1-6): DTGVSQNPRHKITKRGQNVTFRCDPISEHNRLYWYRQTLGQGPEFLTYFQNEAQLEKSRLLSDRFSAERPKGSFSTLEIQRTEQGDSAMYLCSSSLSGENSPLHFGNGTRLTVT.

This clone was seen just once. One end of the junction varies from germline; a read error may be responsible. The rearrangement uses TRBV7-9 and TRBJ1-5; D not resolved. Germline V CDR1 and CDR2: SEHNR, FQNEAQ (reference sequence). This CDR3 is 13 amino acids long. This chain's CDR3 is CSSTSGFNQPQHF. CDR3 sequence (DNA): TGTTCCAGCACTTCGGGGTTCAATCAGCCCCAGCATTTT.

J is TRBJ2-3 and V is TRBV10-3; 8 nucleotides match TRBD2. V lost 2 bases and J lost 0; bases outside the gene matches: 1. In germline, CDR1 is ENHRY, CDR2 SYGVKD. The CDR3 extends over 15 amino acids. The CDR3 reads CAISETSGSTDTQYF. DNA of the CDR3: TGTGCCATCAGTGAGACTAGCGGAAGCACAGATACGCAGTATTTT.

This clone was detected only a few times. The chain uses TRBV6-6 and TRBJ1-2; the D is unclear. CDR3 size: 16 residues. V lost 0 bases, J lost 1 base, and 12 bases lay in between. Looked up from germline, CDR1 is MNHNY and CDR2 is SVGAGI (reference sequence). CDR3 coding DNA: TGTGCCAGCAGTTACTCACTCAGGCCATATAACTATGGCTACACCTTC. Protein product: CASSYSLRPYNYGYTF.

The chain couples TRBV11-3 to TRBJ2-5; TRBD1 matches 8 bases. CDR3 length equals 14 residues. Germline CDR1 and CDR2: SGHNT and YENEEA. V shed 2 bases, J shed 6 bases, and the junction held 5 bases outside the gene matches. CDR3 DNA sequence: TGTGCCAGCAGCTTAATGCAGGGGGCAAAGACCCAGTACTTC. This translates into CASSLMQGAKTQYF.